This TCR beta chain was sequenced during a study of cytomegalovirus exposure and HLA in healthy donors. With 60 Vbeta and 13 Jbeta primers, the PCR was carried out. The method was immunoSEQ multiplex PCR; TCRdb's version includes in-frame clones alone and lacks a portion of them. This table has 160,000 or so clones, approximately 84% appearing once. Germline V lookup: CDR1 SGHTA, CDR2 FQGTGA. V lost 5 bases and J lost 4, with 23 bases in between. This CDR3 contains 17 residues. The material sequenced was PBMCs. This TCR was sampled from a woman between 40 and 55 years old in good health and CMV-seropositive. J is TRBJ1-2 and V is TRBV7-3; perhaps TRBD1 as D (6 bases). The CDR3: CASSTRFTDRTSYGYTF. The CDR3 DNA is TGTGCCAGCAGCACCCGATTTACCGACAGGACCTCCTATGGCTACACCTTC.